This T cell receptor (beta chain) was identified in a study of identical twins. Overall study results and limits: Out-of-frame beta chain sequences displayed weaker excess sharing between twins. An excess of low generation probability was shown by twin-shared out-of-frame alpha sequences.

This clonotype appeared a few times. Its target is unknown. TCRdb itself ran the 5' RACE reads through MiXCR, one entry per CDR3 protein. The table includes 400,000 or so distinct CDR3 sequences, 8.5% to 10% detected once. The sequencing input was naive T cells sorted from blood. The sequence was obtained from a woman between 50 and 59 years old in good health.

In DNA form, the CDR3 reads TGCAGCGTTGAAGTAAGCAGTCTTTTGTACCAAGAGACCCAGTACTTC. This gives the protein CSVEVSSLLYQETQYF. The V gene is TRBV29-1, the J gene TRBJ2-5; the D is unclear. V dropped 1 base and J dropped 0 bases, with 15 bases sitting between them. From germline, CDR1 is SQVTM and CDR2 ANQGSEA. The CDR3 has 16 residues.